The next 9 T cell receptor beta chains were all read from a single sample in a study of shared clonotypes between healthy human individuals. Assay used: immunoSEQ multiplex PCR; TCRdb lists only in-frame clones, some missing. The repertoire consists of over a million clones, with about 75% occurring once and the leading ten covering 1.2% to 1.5%. The material sequenced was memory CD4+ T cells sorted from blood. Sample subset: CD45RA-negative fraction. The receptors stem from a young man in good health.

The V call is TRBV4-1, the J call TRBJ1-5; D gene uncertain. This CDR3 region has 18 residues. V gave up 4 bases and J gave up 3 bases, with 22 bases separating them. Germline V gene data show CDR1 as MGHRA and CDR2 as YSYEKL. DNA for the CDR3: TGCGCCAGCAGCCCTAGGTATAAGACAATTGGGGACAATCAGCCCCAGCATTTT. Its translation: CASSPRYKTIGDNQPQHF.

On this clone itself: Distinct nucleotide sequences in the sample also encode this CDR3. The genes are TRBV15 and TRBJ1-3; D remains ambiguous. The CDR3 contains 13 residues. CDR1 and CDR2 from the germline V gene are LNHNV and YYDKDF (reference sequence). Trimming removed 0 bases from V and 0 bases from J, with 0 bases in between. The CDR3 DNA reads as TGTGCCACCAGCAGAGACTCTGGAAACACCATATATTTT. This sequence encodes CATSRDSGNTIYF.

This clone appeared a single time. The rearrangement joins TRBV7-2 to TRBJ1-3, with TRBD1 as a possible D gene (5 bases). The germline CDR1 and CDR2 sequences are SGHTA and FQGNSA. V was clipped by 1 base and J by 4 bases, with 8 bases between them. The CDR3 has 14 residues. CDR3: CASSLVSGGNTIYF. The DNA of the CDR3 is TGTGCCAGCAGCTTAGTGTCAGGGGGAAACACCATATATTTT.

This rearrangement joins TRBV10-3 to TRBJ1-1, with TRBD1 matching 7 bases. CDR3 size: 15 residues. Per the germline V gene, CDR1 is ENHRY and CDR2 is SYGVKD. The J segment lost 1 base and the V segment lost 6 bases, leaving 8 bases of the junction unmatched. The CDR3 spells CAIRATGTENTEAFF. The CDR3 nucleotides are TGTGCCATCAGGGCGACCGGGACAGAGAACACTGAAGCTTTCTTT.

This chain connects TRBV7-9 to TRBJ1-2; 9 nucleotides align to TRBD1. Germline V CDR1 and CDR2: SEHNR, FQNEAQ (reference sequence). This CDR3 is 17 amino acids long. J lost 2 bases, V lost 2 bases, and 9 bases had no gene match. For the CDR3, the DNA is TGTGCCAGCAGCTTATGGCGGGACAGGGTACGGAACTATGGCTACACCTTC. Its protein is CASSLWRDRVRNYGYTF.

The chain recombines TRBV7-2 with TRBJ2-7; 9 bases agree with TRBD2. Per germline, CDR1 SGHTA and CDR2 FQGNSA. This CDR3 spans 15 amino acids. V lost 3 bases, J lost 0 bases, and 3 bases stayed unmatched. The chain's CDR3 is CASSLRTSASYEQYF. CDR3 coding DNA: TGTGCCAGCAGCTTGCGGACTAGCGCCTCCTACGAGCAGTACTTC.

A remark on this clone: Other DNA sequences of this sample code for an identical CDR3. This rearrangement joins TRBV5-1 to TRBJ1-1, with 8 bases matching TRBD1. The CDR3 contains 14 residues. The V gene's germline CDR1 is SGHRS and CDR2 YFSETQ. Trimming at V came to 0 bases and at J to 4 bases, leaving 2 bases not matched to a gene. The CDR3 sequence is CASSLGQGFTEAFF. The CDR3 nucleotides are TGCGCCAGCAGCTTGGGACAGGGGTTCACTGAAGCTTTCTTT.

The rearrangement links TRBV6-5 to TRBJ1-2; D is uncertain. Germline V lookup: CDR1 MNHEY, CDR2 SVGAGI. This CDR3 contains 14 residues. Between the trimmed V and J ends, which lost 0 bases and 8 bases, there was a span of 13 bases. CDR3 nucleotide sequence: TGTGCCAGCAGTTACTCGGCGGGCCTTTACGGCTACACCTTC. This gives the protein CASSYSAGLYGYTF.

The chain has TRBV2 and TRBJ2-1; the match to TRBD2 covers 9 bases. The CDR3 spans 16 residues. Germline V lookup: CDR1 SNHLY, CDR2 FYNNEI. V trimming: 2 bases; J trimming: 7 bases; junction bases outside the gene matches: 9. The CDR3 sequence: CASSELGGLAGNEQFF. DNA for the CDR3: TGTGCCAGCAGTGAATTGGGGGGACTAGCTGGGAATGAGCAGTTCTTC. The full variable domain, rest sourced from reference TRBV2 and TRBJ2-1, is EPEVTQTPSHQVTQMGQEVILRCVPISNHLYFYWYRQILGQKVEFLVSFYNNEISEKSEIFDDQFSVERPDGSNFTLKIRSTKLEDSAMYFCASSELGGLAGNEQFFGPGTRLTVL.